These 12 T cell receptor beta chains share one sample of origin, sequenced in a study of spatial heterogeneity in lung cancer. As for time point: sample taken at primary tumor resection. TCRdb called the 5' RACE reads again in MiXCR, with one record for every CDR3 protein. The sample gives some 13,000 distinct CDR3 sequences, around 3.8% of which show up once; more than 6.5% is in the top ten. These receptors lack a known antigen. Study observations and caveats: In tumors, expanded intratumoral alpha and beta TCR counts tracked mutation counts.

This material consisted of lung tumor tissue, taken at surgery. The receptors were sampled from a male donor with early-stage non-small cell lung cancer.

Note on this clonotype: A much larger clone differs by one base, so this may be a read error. The CDR3 DNA reads as TGCAGTGCTCTACAGGGGGGCCGGAACACTGAAGCTTTCTTT. Translated: CSALQGGRNTEAFF. V usage is TRBV20-1 and J usage is TRBJ1-1, with 8 bases that match TRBD1. The CDR3 contains 14 residues. After removal of 5 bases from V and 1 base from J, the junction contained 6 bases not matched to a gene. CDR1 is DFQATT, CDR2 SNEGSKA, per germline (reference sequence).

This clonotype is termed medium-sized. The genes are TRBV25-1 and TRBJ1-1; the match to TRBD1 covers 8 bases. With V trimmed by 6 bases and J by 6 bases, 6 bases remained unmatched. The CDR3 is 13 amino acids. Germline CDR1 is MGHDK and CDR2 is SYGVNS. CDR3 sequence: CASRWTGTSEAFF. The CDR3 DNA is TGTGCCAGCAGGTGGACAGGGACGTCTGAAGCTTTCTTT.

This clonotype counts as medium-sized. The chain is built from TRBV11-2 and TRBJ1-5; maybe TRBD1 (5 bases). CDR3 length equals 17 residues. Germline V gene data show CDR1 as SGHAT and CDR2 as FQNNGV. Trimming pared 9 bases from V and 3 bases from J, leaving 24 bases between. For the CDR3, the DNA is TGTGCCAGAACGAGGAGGGAAGGTGGCAGGGACAATCAGCCCCAGCATTTT. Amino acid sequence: CARTRREGGRDNQPQHF. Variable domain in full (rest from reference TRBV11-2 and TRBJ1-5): EAGVAQSPRYKIIEKRQSVAFWCNPISGHATLYWYQQILGQGPKLLIQFQNNGVVDDSQLPKDRFSAERLKGVDSTLKIQPAKLEDSAVYLCARTRREGGRDNQPQHFGDGTRLSIL.

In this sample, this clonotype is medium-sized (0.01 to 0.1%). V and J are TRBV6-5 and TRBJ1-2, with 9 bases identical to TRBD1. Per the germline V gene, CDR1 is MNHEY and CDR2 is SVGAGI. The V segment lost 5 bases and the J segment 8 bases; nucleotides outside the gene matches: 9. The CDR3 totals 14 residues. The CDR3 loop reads CASSELGTGRGYTF. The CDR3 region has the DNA TGTGCCAGCAGTGAGCTAGGGACAGGGAGAGGCTACACCTTC.

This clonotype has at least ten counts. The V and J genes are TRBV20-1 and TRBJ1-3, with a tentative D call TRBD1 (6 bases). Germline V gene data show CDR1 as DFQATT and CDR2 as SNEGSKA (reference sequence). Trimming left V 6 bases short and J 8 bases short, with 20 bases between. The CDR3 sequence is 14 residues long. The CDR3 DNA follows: TGCAGTGCCCGGGCGGGGGGCATTATTGACACCATATATTTT. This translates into CSARAGGIIDTIYF.

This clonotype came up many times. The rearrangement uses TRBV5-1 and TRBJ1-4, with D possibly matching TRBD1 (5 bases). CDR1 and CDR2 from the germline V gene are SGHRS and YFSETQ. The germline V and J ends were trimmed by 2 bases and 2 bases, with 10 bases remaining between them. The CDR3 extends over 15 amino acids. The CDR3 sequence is CASSFAQGTNEKLFF. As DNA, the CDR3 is TGCGCCAGCAGCTTTGCTCAGGGCACTAATGAAAAACTGTTTTTT. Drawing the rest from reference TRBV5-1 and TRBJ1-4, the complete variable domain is KAGVTQTPRYLIKTRGQQVTLSCSPISGHRSVSWYQQTPGQGLQFLFEYFSETQRNKGNFPGRFSGRQFSNSRSEMNVSTLELGDSALYLCASSFAQGTNEKLFFGSGTQLSVL.

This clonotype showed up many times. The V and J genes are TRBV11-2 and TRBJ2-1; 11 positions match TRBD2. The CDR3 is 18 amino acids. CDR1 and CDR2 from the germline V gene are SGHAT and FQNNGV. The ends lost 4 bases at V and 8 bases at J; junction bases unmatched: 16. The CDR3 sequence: CASSSHISLAGEDDEQFF. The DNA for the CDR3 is TGTGCCAGCAGCTCCCATATATCACTAGCGGGAGAGGATGATGAGCAGTTCTTC.

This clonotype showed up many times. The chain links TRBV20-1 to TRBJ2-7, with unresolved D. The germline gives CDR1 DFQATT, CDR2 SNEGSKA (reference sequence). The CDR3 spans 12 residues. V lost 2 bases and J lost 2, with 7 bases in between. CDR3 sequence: CSARLEPYEQYF. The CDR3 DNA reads TGCAGTGCTAGACTGGAACCCTACGAGCAGTACTTC.

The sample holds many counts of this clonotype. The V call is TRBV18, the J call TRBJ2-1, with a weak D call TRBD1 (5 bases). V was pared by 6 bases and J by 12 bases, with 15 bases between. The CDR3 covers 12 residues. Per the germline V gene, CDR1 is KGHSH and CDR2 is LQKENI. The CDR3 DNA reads TGTGCCAGCTCTCAACAGGCTATGCGGCAGTTCTTC. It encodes CASSQQAMRQFF. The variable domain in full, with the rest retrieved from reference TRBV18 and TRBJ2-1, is NAGVMQNPRHLVRRRGQEARLRCSPMKGHSHVYWYRQLPEEGLKFMVYLQKENIIDESGMPKERFSAEFPKEGPSILRIQQVVRGDSAAYFCASSQQAMRQFFGPGTRLTVL.

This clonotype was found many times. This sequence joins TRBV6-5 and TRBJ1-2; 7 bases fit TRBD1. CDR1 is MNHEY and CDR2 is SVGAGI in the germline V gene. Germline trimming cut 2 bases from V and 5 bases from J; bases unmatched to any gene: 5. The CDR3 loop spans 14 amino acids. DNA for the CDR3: TGTGCCAGCAGTTACGCGGGCAGGGGGTATGGCTACACCTTC. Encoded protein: CASSYAGRGYGYTF.

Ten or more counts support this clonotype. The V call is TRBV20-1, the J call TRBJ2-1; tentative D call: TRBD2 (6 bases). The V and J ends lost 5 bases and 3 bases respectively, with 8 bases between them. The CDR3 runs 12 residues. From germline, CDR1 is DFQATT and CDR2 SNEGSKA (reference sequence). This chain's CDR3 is CSAWDFYNEQFF. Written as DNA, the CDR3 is TGCAGTGCTTGGGACTTCTACAATGAGCAGTTCTTC.

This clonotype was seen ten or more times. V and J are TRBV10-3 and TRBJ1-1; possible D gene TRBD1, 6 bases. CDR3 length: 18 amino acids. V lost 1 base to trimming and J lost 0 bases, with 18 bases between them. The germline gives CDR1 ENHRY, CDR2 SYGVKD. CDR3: CAISEFSYVGTLNTEAFF. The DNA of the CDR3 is TGTGCCATCAGTGAGTTTAGTTACGTAGGGACACTGAACACTGAAGCTTTCTTT.